This paragraph reports one T cell receptor beta chain. TCRdb's table, derived via immunoSEQ multiplex PCR, lists solely in-frame clones and lacks some. The repertoire holds 150,000 to 200,000 clones, 80% to 90% seen once, with about 4% in the top ten. The data originate from a study of blood T cell repertoires in COVID-19. Overall study context: Sources were T cells, B-cell-depleted T cells, or PBMCs; the material itself was cDNA or gDNA.

The CDR3 is 16 amino acids. Germline V gene sequence: CDR1 SGHTA, CDR2 FQGNSA. Trimming removed 2 bases from V and 3 bases from J, with 16 bases in between. V and J are TRBV7-2 and TRBJ2-5, with D perhaps matching TRBD2 (5 bases). Sequencing was carried out using peripheral blood. This TCR came from a man aged 18 to 35 with active or convalescent COVID-19. The CDR3 nucleotides read TGTGCCAGCAGCTTACAAGCCAGGACTGGAAAAGAGACCCAGTACTTC. It encodes CASSLQARTGKETQYF. The complete variable domain, with remaining parts taken from reference TRBV7-2 and TRBJ2-5, reads GAGVSQSPSNKVTEKGKDVELRCDPISGHTALYWYRQSLGQGLEFLIYFQGNSAPDKSGLPSDRFSAERTGGSVSTLTIQRTQQEDSAVYLCASSLQARTGKETQYFGPGTRLLVL.